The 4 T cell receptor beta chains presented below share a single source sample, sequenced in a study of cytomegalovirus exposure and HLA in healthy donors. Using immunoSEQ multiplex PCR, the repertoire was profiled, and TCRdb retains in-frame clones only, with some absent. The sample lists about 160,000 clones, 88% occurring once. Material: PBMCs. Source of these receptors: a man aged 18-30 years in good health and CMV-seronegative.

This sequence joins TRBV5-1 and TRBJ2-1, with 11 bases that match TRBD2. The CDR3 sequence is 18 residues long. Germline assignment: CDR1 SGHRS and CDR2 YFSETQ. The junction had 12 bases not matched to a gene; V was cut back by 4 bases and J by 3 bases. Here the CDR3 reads CASSHGTSGYLGYNEQFF. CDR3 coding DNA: TGCGCCAGCAGCCACGGGACTAGCGGATACCTCGGCTACAATGAGCAGTTCTTC.

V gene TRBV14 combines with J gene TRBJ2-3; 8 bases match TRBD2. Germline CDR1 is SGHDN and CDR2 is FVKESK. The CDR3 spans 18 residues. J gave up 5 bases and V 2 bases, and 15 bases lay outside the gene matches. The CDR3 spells CASSQTVGGGLLGDTQYF. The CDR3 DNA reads TGTGCCAGCAGCCAAACGGTTGGCGGGGGGCTCCTCGGAGATACGCAGTATTTT.

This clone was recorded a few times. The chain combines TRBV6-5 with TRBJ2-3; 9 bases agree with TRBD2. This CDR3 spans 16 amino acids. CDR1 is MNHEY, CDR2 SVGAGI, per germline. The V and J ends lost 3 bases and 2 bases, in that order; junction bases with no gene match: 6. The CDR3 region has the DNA TGTGCCAGCAGTTATGGGGCTAGCGGGAACACAGATACGCAGTATTTT. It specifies CASSYGASGNTDTQYF.

The CDR3 loop reads CASSKIRGGSKDQPQHF. In DNA, the CDR3 is TGTGCCAGCAGCAAAATAAGGGGAGGGTCGAAGGATCAGCCCCAGCATTTT. This sequence joins TRBV21-1 and TRBJ1-5. TRBV21-1 is noted as a pseudogene. The CDR3 has 17 residues.